Sequencing of this TCR beta chain was carried out in a study of blood T cell repertoires in COVID-19 (dated by TCRdb to 2018 to 2021). For the wider study: Samples from collaborators originated in the United States, Italy and Spain and spanned both the acute and convalescent phases of COVID-19. Samples came from the ongoing ImmuneRACE study (first 160 participants) plus 1,254 subjects from 6 global collaborators. Deeply sampled blood TCRbeta repertoires from subjects exposed to, actively infected with, or recovered from COVID-19 were included in the dataset. The repertoires were released in a freely available public database intended as a resource for research on the immune response to SARS-CoV-2. Nearly every sample came with metadata listing a de-identified subject ID, COVID-19 status, age in years and sex. The material from the prospective study consisted of cDNA or gDNA derived from T cells, B-cell-depleted T cells, or PBMCs. HLA class I and class II types, where available, came from metadata supplied by the sample provider rather than from assay-based typing.

At one collaborating source in Seattle, patients were enrolled during active infection and were followed longitudinally through the course of disease. Each collaborating institution followed its own protocols to collect whole blood in K2EDTA tubes. For TCRbeta analysis, collaborators shipped samples as frozen whole blood, isolated PBMCs, or DNA extracted from either of those sample types. General findings and caveats noted by the study authors: The quantity of clinical and demographic metadata differed by source and by participant and was supplied without curation.

In the case of this clone: Its cognate antigen has yet to be identified. No clone much larger than this one lies a single base away; base qualities are absent.

Its CDR3 holds 16 amino acids, cysteine through phenylalanine. Only the CDR3 part of the read is kept: 48 bases, read in frame from the first base. V ends up 3 bases short and J 1 base short, with an unmatched junction base count of 2. From the germline V gene, CDR1 is SGHDT and CDR2 is YYEEEE. The immunoSEQ Assay, a bias-controlled multiplex PCR, was used to amplify TCRbeta CDR3 regions from genomic DNA. As for the authors' bioinformatics: Within the assay, amplification of reference gene primers was used to estimate how many nucleated cells each sample contained. To quantify the absolute abundance of each unique TCRbeta CDR3 rearrangement, sequence reads were collapsed and filtered. For each sample, productive Simpson clonality was calculated as the square root of Simpson's diversity index across productive rearrangements. TCRdb provides this immuneACCESS table in a form limited to in-frame rearrangements. Some clones are lacking; in checked studies, under half of them reflect an unresolved V gene, and why the rest are absent is not known. That table gives V, J and clone size, and the DNA gave D and trimming. This sample comprises 150,000 to 200,000 clones, about 85% of them detected only once. The ten largest account for 6.5% to 7.5% of the sample.

The TCR sequence derives from an older man with COVID-19, enrolled during active disease. The sample was peripheral blood. The chain uses TRBV5-6 and TRBJ2-2; 11 bases in the junction line up with TRBD1. Here is the DNA: TGTGCCAGCAGCTCCGGGACAGGGGGGAACACCGGGGAGCTGTTTTTT. The translation is CASSSGTGGNTGELFF.